One sample yielded the 15 T cell receptor beta chains listed below, sequenced in a study of blood T cell repertoires in COVID-19. Profiling relied on immunoSEQ multiplex PCR, and the TCRdb table lists in-frame clones only, not all of them. The repertoire holds 150,000 to 200,000 clones, with roughly four fifths as singletons. The sample comprised peripheral blood. The receptors here all came from a woman aged 70-85 years with COVID-19, enrolled during active disease.

This clone showed up just a few times. The V call is TRBV6-2 or TRBV6-3, the J call TRBJ2-7, with D possibly TRBD2 on 5 matching bases. The CDR3 runs 14 residues. V was shortened by 2 bases and J by 0 bases, with 8 bases between the two germline ends. CDR1 MNHEY and CDR2 SVGEGT come from the germline V gene. As DNA, the CDR3 is TGTGCCAGCAGTTACGCGGGCCTCTCCTACGAGCAGTACTTC. It yields the protein CASSYAGLSYEQYF.

There are a few counts of this clone. The chain couples TRBV5-6 to TRBJ2-5; 7 positions match TRBD1. Unmatched junction bases numbered 13, after V lost 6 bases and J lost 5 bases. CDR1 is SGHDT, CDR2 YYEEEE, per germline. This CDR3 contains 15 residues. The DNA for the CDR3 is TGTGCCAGCAACCCAGGGGACAGCATGAGGGAGACCCAGTACTTC. As protein: CASNPGDSMRETQYF.

The chain joins TRBV10-2 to TRBJ2-7; no clear D. This CDR3 region has 12 residues. Germline V gives CDR1 WSHSY, CDR2 SAAADI. Trimming took 4 bases from V and 6 from J, leaving 10 bases between them. The CDR3 here is CASSVAGGEQYF. In DNA, the CDR3 is TGCGCCAGCAGTGTGGCCGGCGGCGAGCAGTACTTC.

This chain joins TRBV7-2 and TRBJ2-3, with 9 bases aligning to TRBD2. Per the germline V gene, CDR1 is SGHTA and CDR2 is FQGNSA. The ends lost 2 bases at V and 2 bases at J; junction bases unmatched: 5. The CDR3 runs 16 residues. The CDR3: CASSLIAGGSTDTQYF. The CDR3 nucleotides read TGTGCCAGCAGCTTAATCGCGGGAGGGTCCACAGATACGCAGTATTTT.

The chain carries TRBV2 and TRBJ2-3; 10 bases align to TRBD1. With 4 bases clipped from V and 2 bases from J, the junction kept 3 bases outside the gene matches. Germline CDR1 SNHLY, CDR2 FYNNEI. CDR3 size: 15 residues. This CDR3 is CASSAGQGNTDTQYF. In DNA, the CDR3 is TGTGCCAGCAGTGCGGGACAGGGGAACACAGATACGCAGTATTTT. Full variable domain (missing parts from reference TRBV2 and TRBJ2-3): EPEVTQTPSHQVTQMGQEVILRCVPISNHLYFYWYRQILGQKVEFLVSFYNNEISEKSEIFDDQFSVERPDGSNFTLKIRSTKLEDSAMYFCASSAGQGNTDTQYFGPGTRLTVL.

This chain joins TRBV9 and TRBJ1-4, with D possibly being TRBD1 (5 bases). The CDR3 contains 17 residues. V shed 0 bases and J shed 0 bases, with 12 bases lying between them. CDR1 is SGDLS and CDR2 is YYNGEE in the germline V gene. The chain's CDR3 is CASSVATAGSTNEKLFF. In DNA form, the CDR3 reads TGTGCCAGCAGCGTAGCTACGGCAGGGTCAACTAATGAAAAACTGTTTTTT.

The V and J genes are TRBV30 and TRBJ2-3; a possible D gene is TRBD2 (5 bases). CDR3 length equals 15 residues. The V gene's germline CDR1 is GTSNPN and CDR2 SVGIG (reference sequence). V lost 2 bases and J 0 bases, leaving 12 bases between the germline ends. The CDR3: CAWSTLGGSTDTQYF. The CDR3 nucleotides are TGTGCCTGGAGTACCCTGGGCGGGAGCACAGATACGCAGTATTTT.

The genes are TRBV5-1 and TRBJ1-5, with 8 bases lining up with TRBD1. This CDR3 is built from 15 residues. V was clipped by 1 base and J by 5 bases; unmatched bases: 5. CDR1 and CDR2 from the germline V gene are SGHRS and YFSETQ. CDR3 in amino acids: CASSLSGTGDQPQHF. CDR3 nucleotide sequence: TGCGCCAGCAGCTTGTCTGGGACAGGAGATCAGCCCCAGCATTTT.

The rearrangement uses TRBV11-3 and TRBJ2-1; 7 bases fit TRBD2. This CDR3 has 13 residues. Germline CDR1 and CDR2: SGHNT and YENEEA. Trimming cost V 5 bases and J 5 bases; bases outside gene matches: 3. The DNA of the CDR3 is TGTGCCAGCAGCCCGACTAGCCACAATGAGCAGTTCTTC. This codes for CASSPTSHNEQFF.

About this clone: Germline is not matched at one junction end, which may reflect a read error. The chain combines TRBV7-2 with TRBJ2-6; 7 bases are a match to TRBD1. Germline V gene lookup returns CDR1 SGHTA and CDR2 FQGNSA. The CDR3 has 16 amino acids. The CDR3 loop reads CASRLDRASGANVLTF. The CDR3 nucleotides are TGTGCCAGCAGGTTAGACAGGGCCTCGGGGGCCAACGTCCTGACTTTC.

This clone turned up a few times. This chain links TRBV27 with TRBJ2-7; no definite D call. CDR3 size: 14 residues. V lost 1 base, J lost 2 bases, and 9 bases lay in between. Germline V gene sequence: CDR1 MNHEY, CDR2 SMNVEV (reference sequence). The CDR3 reads CASSLLGRTYEQYF. The CDR3 DNA is TGTGCCAGCAGTTTATTGGGCAGAACCTACGAGCAGTACTTC.

CDR3 sequence: CASRPGQGFSYEQYF. CDR3 nucleotides: TGTGCCAGCAGGCCGGGACAGGGCTTCTCCTACGAGCAGTACTTC. The chain couples TRBV27 to TRBJ2-7; TRBD1 aligns across 9 bases. Losses at the gene ends were 6 bases for V and 0 bases for J; bases not matched to a gene: 6. The CDR3 covers 15 residues. Germline V gene lookup returns CDR1 MNHEY and CDR2 SMNVEV (reference sequence).

This sequence joins TRBV4-1 and TRBJ2-3, with D possibly matching TRBD2 (5 bases). Between the trimmed V and J ends, which lost 5 bases and 0 bases, there was a span of 18 bases. Germline CDR1 MGHRA, CDR2 YSYEKL. The CDR3 totals 17 residues. The CDR3 sequence is CASSTIARVNSTDTQYF. The CDR3 DNA reads as TGCGCCAGCAGCACAATAGCGCGGGTAAATAGCACAGATACGCAGTATTTT.

This chain joins TRBV6-5 and TRBJ1-6; weak D call: TRBD1 (6 bases). V gave up 8 bases and J gave up 8 bases, with 13 bases separating them. The CDR3 contains 13 residues. Per the germline V gene, CDR1 is MNHEY and CDR2 is SVGAGI. CDR3 region: CASEGGGDSPLHF. The CDR3 DNA follows: TGTGCCAGCGAGGGGGGGGGTGATTCACCCCTCCACTTT.

This chain uses TRBV30 with TRBJ1-6; D perhaps matches TRBD1 (6 bases). The CDR3 has 14 amino acids. Germline lookup yields CDR1 GTSNPN and CDR2 SVGIG (reference sequence). Trimming removed 8 bases from V and 14 bases from J, with 25 bases in between. CDR3 protein: CAGKTGTTQRALHF. The CDR3, as DNA: TGTGCCGGAAAGACCGGGACAACCCAAAGGGCCCTCCACTTT.